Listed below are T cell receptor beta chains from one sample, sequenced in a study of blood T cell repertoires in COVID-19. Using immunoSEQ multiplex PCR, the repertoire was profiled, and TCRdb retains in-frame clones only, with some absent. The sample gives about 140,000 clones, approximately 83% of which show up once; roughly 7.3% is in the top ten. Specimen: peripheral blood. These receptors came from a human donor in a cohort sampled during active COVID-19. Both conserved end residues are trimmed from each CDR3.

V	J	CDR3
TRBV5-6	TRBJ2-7	ASSLGQASGQY
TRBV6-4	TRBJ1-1	ASRGGTDMNTEAF
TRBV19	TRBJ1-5	ASSLNRDRDSQPQH
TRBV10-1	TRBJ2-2	ASSETRQLGFGELF
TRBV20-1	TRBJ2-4	SASNRGKNIQY
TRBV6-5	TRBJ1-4	ASSRTATNEKLF
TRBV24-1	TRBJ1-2	ATSDRRGIGGYT
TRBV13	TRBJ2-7	ASSLRGTYEQY
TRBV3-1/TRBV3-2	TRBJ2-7	ASSQRGTGDYEQY
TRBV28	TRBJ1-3	ASSSRQGGSGNTIY
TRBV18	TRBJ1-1	ASSPQRTGEAF
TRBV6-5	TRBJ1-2	ASSRDRENYGYT
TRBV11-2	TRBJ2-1	ASSLARYPYNEQF
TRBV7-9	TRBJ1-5	ASSPGQGANQPQH
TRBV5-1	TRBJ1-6	ASSFGTVNSPLH
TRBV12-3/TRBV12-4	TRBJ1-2	ASSLAPRDGYT
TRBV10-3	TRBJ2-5	AISGGGAEETQY
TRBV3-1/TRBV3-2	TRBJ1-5	ASSPRNRDQPQH
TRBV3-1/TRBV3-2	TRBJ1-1	ASSQFVANTEAF
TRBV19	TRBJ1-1	ASSPGGQISNTEAF
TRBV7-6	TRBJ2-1	ASSLRTHYNEQF
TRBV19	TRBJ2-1	ASSLSLAGGQGEQF
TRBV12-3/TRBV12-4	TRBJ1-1	ASSLESETEAF
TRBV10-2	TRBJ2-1	ASRASGGANEQF
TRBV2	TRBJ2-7	ASSEQPGQHYEQY
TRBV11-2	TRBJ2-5	ASSLARKETQY
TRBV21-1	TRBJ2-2	ASTALPTGTGELF
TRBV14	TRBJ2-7	ASSQVVAGSKQY
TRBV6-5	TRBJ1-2	ASTLGQGVAHGYT
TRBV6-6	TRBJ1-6	ASSGTRRDSPLH
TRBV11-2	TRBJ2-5	ASSLDGVREEVTQY
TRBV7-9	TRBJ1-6	ASSLAPAGNSPLH
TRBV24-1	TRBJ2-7	ATLGPTHEQY
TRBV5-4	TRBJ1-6	ASSGGGGTVRRSPLH
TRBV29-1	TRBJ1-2	SVEGGGLNYGYT
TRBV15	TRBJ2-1	ATSTEQGSYNEQF
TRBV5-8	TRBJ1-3	ASSGGSAPSGNTIY
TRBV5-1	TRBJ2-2	ASSWTANTGELF
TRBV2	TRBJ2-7	ASLGGLDEQY
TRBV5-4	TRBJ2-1	ASSLGPGQGVGNEQF
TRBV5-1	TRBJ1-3	ASSEQDSGNTIY
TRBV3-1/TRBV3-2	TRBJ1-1	ASSRTGGRNTEAF
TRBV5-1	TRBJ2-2	ASSLFRGQNTGELF
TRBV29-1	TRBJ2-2	SAETGGTGELF
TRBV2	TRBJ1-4	AILDREREKLF
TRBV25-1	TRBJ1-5	ASSEYMTPGGQPQH
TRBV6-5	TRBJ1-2	ASSYLDRGGGYT
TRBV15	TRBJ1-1	ATSRELGLNTEAF
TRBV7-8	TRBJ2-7	ASSLGGTGVGYEQY
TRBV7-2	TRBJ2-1	ASSFRAGHNEQF
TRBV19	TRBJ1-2	ASSAGQALFDGYT
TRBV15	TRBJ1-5	ATSRDSGRNQPQH
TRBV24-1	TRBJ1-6	ATRRDPSSPLH
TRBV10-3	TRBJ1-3	AIGGRGKDSGNTIY
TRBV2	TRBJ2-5	ATRTSGGRGETQY
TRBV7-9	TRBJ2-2	ASTRSGALYTGELF
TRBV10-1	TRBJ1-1	ASSAAGGLVYTEAF
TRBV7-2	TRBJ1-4	ASSLSGSNEKLF
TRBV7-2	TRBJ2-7	ASSRGSHDEQY
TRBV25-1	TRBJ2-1	ASSDGTGGNEQF